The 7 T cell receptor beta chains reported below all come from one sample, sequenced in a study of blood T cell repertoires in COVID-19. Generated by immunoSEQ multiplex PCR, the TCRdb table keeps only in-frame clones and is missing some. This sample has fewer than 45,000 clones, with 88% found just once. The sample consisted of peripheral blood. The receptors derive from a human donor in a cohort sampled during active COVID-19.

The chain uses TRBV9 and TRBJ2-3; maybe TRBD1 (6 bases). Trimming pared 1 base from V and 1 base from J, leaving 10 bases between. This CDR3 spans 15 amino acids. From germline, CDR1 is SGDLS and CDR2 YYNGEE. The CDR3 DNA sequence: TGTGCCAGCAGCGTACTTCGGACAGGCACAGATACGCAGTATTTT. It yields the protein CASSVLRTGTDTQYF.

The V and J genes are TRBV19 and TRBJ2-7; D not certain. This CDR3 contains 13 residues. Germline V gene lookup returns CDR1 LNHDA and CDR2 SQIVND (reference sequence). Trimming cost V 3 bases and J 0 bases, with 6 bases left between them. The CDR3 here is CASSIGSSYEQYF. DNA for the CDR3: TGTGCCAGTAGTATTGGCAGCTCCTACGAGCAGTACTTC.

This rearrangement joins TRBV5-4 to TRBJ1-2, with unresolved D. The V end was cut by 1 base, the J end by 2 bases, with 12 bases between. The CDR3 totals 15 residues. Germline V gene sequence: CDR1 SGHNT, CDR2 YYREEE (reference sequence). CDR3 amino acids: CASSLSNPGNYGYTF. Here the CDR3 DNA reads TGTGCCAGCAGCTTGAGTAACCCGGGGAACTATGGCTACACCTTC.

The CDR3 reads CAWGAGQGDQPQHF. CDR3 coding DNA: TGTGCCTGGGGGGCCGGACAGGGGGACCAGCCCCAGCATTTT. The genes are TRBV30 and TRBJ1-5, with 10 bases matching TRBD1. From germline, CDR1 is GTSNPN and CDR2 SVGIG (reference sequence). Losses at the gene ends were 5 bases for V and 7 bases for J; bases not matched to a gene: 8. CDR3 size: 14 residues. Together with reference TRBV30 and TRBJ1-5, the CDR3 gives the full variable domain: SQTIHQWPATLVQPVGSPLSLECTVEGTSNPNLYWYRQAAGRGLQLLFYSVGIGQISSEVPQNLSASRPQDRQFILSSKKLLLSDSGFYLCAWGAGQGDQPQHFGDGTRLSIL.

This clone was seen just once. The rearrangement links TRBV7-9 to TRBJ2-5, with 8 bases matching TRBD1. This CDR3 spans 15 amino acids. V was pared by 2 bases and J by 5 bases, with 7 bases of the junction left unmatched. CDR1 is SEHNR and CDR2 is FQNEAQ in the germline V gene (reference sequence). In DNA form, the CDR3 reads TGTGCCAGCAGCTTATTATCAGGGGGCCGGGAGACCCAGTACTTC. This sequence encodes CASSLLSGGRETQYF.

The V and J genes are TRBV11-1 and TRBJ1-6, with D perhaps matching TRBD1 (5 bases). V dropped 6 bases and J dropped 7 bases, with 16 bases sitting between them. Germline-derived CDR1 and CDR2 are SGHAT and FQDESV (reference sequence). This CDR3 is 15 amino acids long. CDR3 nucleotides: TGTGCCAGCAGTTCCCGAGACAGACAAAATTCACCCCTCCACTTT. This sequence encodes CASSSRDRQNSPLHF.

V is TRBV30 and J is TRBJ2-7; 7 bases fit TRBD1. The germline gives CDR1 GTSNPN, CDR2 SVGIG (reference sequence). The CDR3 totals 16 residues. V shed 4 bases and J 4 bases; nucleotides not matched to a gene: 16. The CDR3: CAWTTGARTGSYEQYF. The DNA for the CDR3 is TGTGCCTGGACCACAGGGGCCCGGACGGGGTCGTACGAGCAGTACTTC.